This T cell receptor (beta chain) appears in the sequencing data of a study of cytomegalovirus exposure and HLA in healthy donors. Study-wide points: The study put 150 or so TCR beta chains on its list as cytomegalovirus-associated.

CDR3 size: 13 residues. Trimming stripped 5 bases from V and 8 bases from J, with 14 bases between. CDR1 and CDR2 from the germline V gene are SGHRS and YFSETQ. In the case of this clone: Antigen: not known.

A multiplex PCR was run with 60 Vbeta primers and 13 Jbeta primers. TCRdb keeps only in-frame clones here, not all; method: immunoSEQ multiplex PCR. The sample lists approximately 150,000 clones, approximately 9% occurring once. This receptor was identified in a male donor in good health and CMV-seronegative. The V gene is TRBV5-1, the J gene TRBJ2-1; perhaps TRBD1 as D (8 bases). The sample was PBMCs. The CDR3 loop reads CASRQGGPHEQFF. The CDR3 DNA reads TGCGCCAGCAGACAGGGGGGGCCCCATGAGCAGTTCTTC.